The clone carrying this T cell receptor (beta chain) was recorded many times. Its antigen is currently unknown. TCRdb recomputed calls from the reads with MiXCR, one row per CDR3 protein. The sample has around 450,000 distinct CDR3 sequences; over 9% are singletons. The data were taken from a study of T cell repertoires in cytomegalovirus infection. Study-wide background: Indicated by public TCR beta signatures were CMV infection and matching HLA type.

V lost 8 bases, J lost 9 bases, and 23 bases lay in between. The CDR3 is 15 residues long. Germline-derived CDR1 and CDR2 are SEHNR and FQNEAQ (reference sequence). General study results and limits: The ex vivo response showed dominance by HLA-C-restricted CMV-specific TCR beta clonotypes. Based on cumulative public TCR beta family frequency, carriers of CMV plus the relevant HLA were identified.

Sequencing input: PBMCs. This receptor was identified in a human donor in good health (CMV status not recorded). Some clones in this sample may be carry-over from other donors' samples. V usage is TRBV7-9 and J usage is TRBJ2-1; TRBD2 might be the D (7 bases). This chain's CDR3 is CASVKGGEGQSEQFF. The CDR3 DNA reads TGTGCCAGCGTCAAAGGGGGGGAGGGCCAGAGTGAGCAGTTCTTC.